The clone carrying this T cell receptor beta chain has a count of ten or more. Its cognate antigen is unknown. Original processing notes: Clinicopathological groups differed in CDR3, with these differences serving to build a distant-metastasis classifier for papillary thyroid cancer. TCRdb reanalyzed the PCR reads with MiXCR. TCRdb's processing, not the authors', yielded these V and J calls. The sample contains 53,000 or so clones, 20% to 25% of which appear only once. The data originate from a study of metastatic and nonmetastatic thyroid tumors. Whole-study context: Patients with malignant and benign thyroid disease provided blood and tumor or nodule tissue, whose repertoires were compared. Study-wide points: It was reported that TCR beta diversity was significantly higher in malignant thyroid tumors than benign nodules, in blood and tumor.

Patients underwent thyroid surgery, and none had received any treatment before it. Germline trimming cut 3 bases from V and 5 bases from J; bases unmatched to any gene: 10. There are 16 residues in the CDR3. Germline V gives CDR1 SGDLS, CDR2 YYNGEE. V and J are TRBV9 and TRBJ2-5; TRBD2 matches 10 bases. The sequence derives from a female donor with papillary thyroid cancer or a benign thyroid nodule (not recorded which). Some clones in this sample may be carry-over from other donors' samples. The source material was blood. CDR3 sequence: CASSAGLSSGGETQYF. In DNA form, the CDR3 reads TGTGCCAGCAGCGCGGGGTTGAGTAGCGGGGGGGAGACCCAGTACTTC. The entire variable domain, with the rest obtained from reference TRBV9 and TRBJ2-5, is as follows: DSGVTQTPKHLITATGQRVTLRCSPRSGDLSVYWYQQSLDQGLQFLIQYYNGEERAKGNILERFSAQQFPDLHSELNLSSLELGDSALYFCASSAGLSSGGETQYFGPGTRLLVL.